Presented here are 30 T cell receptor beta chains from one specimen sequenced in a study of blood T cell repertoires in COVID-19 (dated by TCRdb to about 2020). Library preparation was by the immunoSEQ multiplex PCR assay. What TCRdb holds here is the immuneACCESS table cut down to in-frame rearrangements. Part of the clones is not present; checked against another copy, under half of the missing clones reflect an unresolved V gene, and the others are unexplained. The sample contains approximately 210,000 clones, 80% to 85% of them found a single time. The ten largest clonotypes hold less than 20% of the sample. The material sequenced was peripheral blood. Receptor source: a human donor in a cohort sampled during active COVID-19.

This clone came up a few times. This chain connects TRBV4-2 to TRBJ2-1, with 10 bases identical to TRBD1. Germline CDR1 LGHNA, CDR2 YNFKEQ. Unmatched junction bases numbered 3, after V lost 0 bases and J lost 4 bases. The CDR3 consists of 16 residues. The CDR3 DNA follows: TGTGCCAGCAGCCAAGATTGGGACAGGGGTTACAATGAGCAGTTCTTC. Translated, it gives CASSQDWDRGYNEQFF.

This clone was picked up many times. The rearrangement uses TRBV5-5 and TRBJ2-7; the D is unclear. Trimming took 0 bases from V and 5 from J, leaving 12 bases between them. The length of the CDR3 is 14 residues. Germline assignment: CDR1 SGHKS and CDR2 YYEKEE (reference sequence). CDR3 nucleotides: TGTGCCAGCAGCTTGGTGGCGCGGTCCCACGAGCAGTACTTC. Translated, it gives CASSLVARSHEQYF.

The chain is built from TRBV18 and TRBJ1-5, with TRBD1 matching 10 bases. V gave up 6 bases and J gave up 0 bases; unmatched junction bases: 11. CDR1 and CDR2 from the germline V gene are KGHSH and LQKENI. The CDR3 has 18 residues. The CDR3 DNA sequence: TGTGCCAGCTCTCCGGGACAGGGGACGGGTTATAGCAATCAGCCCCAGCATTTT. It is translated as CASSPGQGTGYSNQPQHF.

This chain connects TRBV5-1 to TRBJ2-3, with 7 bases lining up with TRBD2. This CDR3 has 17 amino acids. With 3 bases clipped from V and 2 bases from J, the junction kept 12 bases outside the gene matches. The germline V gene encodes CDR1 SGHRS and CDR2 YFSETQ. The CDR3 region has the DNA TGCGCCAGCAGCTCTCCCTTTGGGGGAGGGAACACAGATACGCAGTATTTT. Protein: CASSSPFGGGNTDTQYF.

The chain carries TRBV20-1 and TRBJ2-5; D is undetermined. V lost 0 bases and J lost 5, with 4 bases in between. Germline V gene sequence: CDR1 DFQATT, CDR2 SNEGSKA (reference sequence). This CDR3 is 11 amino acids long. The CDR3 loop is CSARDVETQYF. Here the CDR3 DNA reads TGCAGTGCTAGAGACGTGGAGACCCAGTACTTC.

The sample holds one count of this clone. The chain links TRBV11-2 to TRBJ2-4; TRBD1 might be the D (6 bases). Germline V lookup: CDR1 SGHAT, CDR2 FQNNGV. The CDR3 loop spans 14 amino acids. Deletions cut 4 bases from V and 6 bases from J, with 13 bases between. CDR3 residues: CASSSSGRGNIQYF. As DNA, the CDR3 is TGTGCCAGCAGCTCCTCGGGCAGGGGAAACATTCAGTACTTC.

This clone has just a few counts. The chain is built from TRBV28 and TRBJ2-7, with TRBD2 as a possible D gene (6 bases). Germline assignment: CDR1 MDHEN and CDR2 SYDVKM. The CDR3 is made up of 15 amino acids. V shed 6 bases and J shed 3 bases, with 18 bases lying between them. CDR3 nucleotides: TGTGCCAGCAGACCCGGGACGGACTATTACTACGAGCAGTACTTC. Translation gives CASRPGTDYYYEQYF.

V gene TRBV6-4 combines with J gene TRBJ2-1, with D tentatively TRBD1 (5 bases). The CDR3 spans 13 residues. V shed 7 bases and J shed 7 bases, with 14 bases lying between them. CDR1 and CDR2 from the germline V gene are MRHNA and SNTAGT. DNA for the CDR3: TGTGCCAGCAAGGGGTCCTCAGGGAATGAGCAGTTCTTC. It encodes CASKGSSGNEQFF.

The chain employs TRBV4-1 and TRBJ2-1; 16 nucleotides line up with TRBD2. The germline gives CDR1 MGHRA, CDR2 YSYEKL. This CDR3 is 19 amino acids long. J was trimmed by 2 bases and V by 4 bases; bases with no gene match: 8. CDR3 coding DNA: TGCGCCAGCAGCCCTAGGGGACTAGCGGGAGGGGGTACCTACAATGAGCAGTTCTTC. Translation: CASSPRGLAGGGTYNEQFF.

This clone was seen once. This sequence joins TRBV20-1 and TRBJ2-1; 10 bases are shared with TRBD1. Germline-derived CDR1 and CDR2 are DFQATT and SNEGSKA (reference sequence). The trim removed 3 bases at V and 0 bases at J, leaving 8 bases unmatched. The CDR3 length is 17 residues. The CDR3 loop is CSASGTGAPYSYNEQFF. The CDR3 DNA sequence: TGCAGTGCTAGTGGGACAGGGGCCCCTTACTCCTACAATGAGCAGTTCTTC.

The rearrangement joins TRBV5-1 to TRBJ2-3, with TRBD2 matching over 7 bases. The CDR3 runs 14 residues. With V trimmed by 3 bases and J by 3 bases, 4 bases remained unmatched. Germline loops: CDR1 SGHRS, CDR2 YFSETQ. In nucleotides, the CDR3 is TGCGCCAGCAGCTCGGGGGGAGAGACAGATACGCAGTATTTT. The encoded protein is CASSSGGETDTQYF.

This clone was counted a single time. The genes are TRBV6-2 or TRBV6-3 and TRBJ1-1, with TRBD1 as a possible D gene (5 bases). The CDR3 has 14 amino acids. The ends were cut back, 3 bases at V and 1 base at J, with 9 bases in the middle. Germline V gene data show CDR1 as MNHEY and CDR2 as SVGEGT. Here the CDR3 DNA reads TGTGCCAGCAGTTATCTCAGGGCGAACACTGAAGCTTTCTTT. This translates into CASSYLRANTEAFF.

This chain uses TRBV7-2 with TRBJ2-7; D gene uncertain. CDR1 is SGHTA and CDR2 is FQGNSA in the germline V gene. The CDR3 has 14 amino acids. Trimming removed 1 base at V and 1 base at J, with 8 bases between. DNA for the CDR3: TGTGCCAGCAGCTTAGGAGGCCTTTCCTACGAGCAGTACTTC. The encoded protein is CASSLGGLSYEQYF.

The chain joins TRBV6-5 to TRBJ1-5; D uncertain. This CDR3 is built from 13 residues. Germline V gene sequence: CDR1 MNHEY, CDR2 SVGAGI. V was trimmed by 2 bases and J by 3 bases, leaving 5 bases between them. Here the CDR3 reads CASSYTANQPQHF. CDR3 bases: TGTGCCAGCAGTTACACAGCCAATCAGCCCCAGCATTTT.

Of note for this clone: A junction boundary mismatches the germline segment, possibly from a read error. The rearrangement joins TRBV7-2 to TRBJ2-1; 11 bases map to TRBD2. Germline CDR1 SGHTA, CDR2 FQGNSA. The CDR3 spans 13 residues. DNA for the CDR3: TGTGCCAGCAGCATAGCGGGGGGGAGTGAGCAGTTCTTC. Amino acids: CASSIAGGSEQFF. The full variable domain, rest sourced from reference TRBV7-2 and TRBJ2-1, is GAGVSQSPSNKVTEKGKDVELRCDPISGHTALYWYRQSLGQGLEFLIYFQGNSAPDKSGLPSDRFSAERTGGSVSTLTIQRTQQEDSAVYLCASSIAGGSEQFFGPGTRLTVL.

V is TRBV6-5 and J is TRBJ1-1; 7 bases agree with TRBD1. Germline-derived CDR1 and CDR2 are MNHEY and SVGAGI. The CDR3 contains 13 residues. The V gene end was trimmed by 7 bases and the J gene end by 11 bases; junction bases not matched to a gene: 13. CDR3 residues: CASTPRGGQMAFF. The CDR3 DNA follows: TGTGCCAGCACCCCTCGGGGGGGACAGATGGCTTTCTTT.

For the CDR3, the DNA is TGCGCCAGCAGGGGGGCGCCAAGCAGCACTGAAGCTTTCTTT. Encoded protein: CASRGAPSSTEAFF. The chain has TRBV5-1 and TRBJ1-1, with D maybe TRBD1 (6 bases). The CDR3 is made up of 14 amino acids. The V gene's germline CDR1 is SGHRS and CDR2 YFSETQ. The V end lost 5 bases, the J end lost 4 bases, and 15 bases lay between the germline ends. Supplemented by reference TRBV5-1 and TRBJ1-1, the full variable domain reads KAGVTQTPRYLIKTRGQQVTLSCSPISGHRSVSWYQQTPGQGLQFLFEYFSETQRNKGNFPGRFSGRQFSNSRSEMNVSTLELGDSALYLCASRGAPSSTEAFFGQGTRLTVV.

The chain has TRBV6-6 and TRBJ2-7; D is perhaps TRBD1 (6 bases). The germline CDR1 and CDR2 sequences are MNHNY and SVGAGI (reference sequence). Trimming stripped 2 bases from V and 7 bases from J, with 15 bases between. The CDR3 loop spans 14 amino acids. The CDR3 spells CASSYAGETSEQYF. CDR3 sequence (DNA): TGTGCCAGCAGTTACGCAGGGGAGACAAGTGAGCAGTACTTC.

A few counts support this clone. This sequence joins TRBV6-1 and TRBJ2-1, with D possibly being TRBD1 (9 bases). Trimming removed 3 bases at V and 4 bases at J, with 25 bases between. This CDR3 is 19 amino acids long. The germline CDR1 and CDR2 sequences are MNHNS and SASEGT. CDR3 amino acids: CASSDPGQGYRGGYNEQFF. The CDR3 DNA sequence: TGTGCCAGCAGTGACCCGGGACAGGGTTACCGGGGGGGATACAATGAGCAGTTCTTC.

This clone was seen many times. The chain is built from TRBV6-2 or TRBV6-3 and TRBJ1-1, with D possibly TRBD1 on 5 matching bases. Germline V gene sequence: CDR1 MNHEY, CDR2 SVGEGT. V was shortened by 0 bases and J by 4 bases, with 12 bases between the two germline ends. This CDR3 has 15 residues. The DNA for the CDR3 is TGTGCCAGCAGTTACTCGAACTTCGGGGGCACTGAAGCTTTCTTT. Its protein is CASSYSNFGGTEAFF.

This clone has just a few counts. In DNA, the CDR3 is TGTGCCAGTAGCTCTCTCCCGGGACAGGGGCATCAGCCCCAGCATTTT. Protein sequence: CASSSLPGQGHQPQHF. The chain combines TRBV19 with TRBJ1-5; 10 bases are shared with TRBD1. V shed 6 bases, J shed 5 bases, and the junction held 10 bases outside the gene matches. The CDR3 is 16 residues long. The germline V gene encodes CDR1 LNHDA and CDR2 SQIVND (reference sequence). Based on the CDR3 plus reference TRBV19 and TRBJ1-5, the full variable domain is DGGITQSPKYLFRKEGQNVTLSCEQNLNHDAMYWYRQDPGQGLRLIYYSQIVNDFQKGDIAEGYSVSREKKESFPLTVTSAQKNPTAFYLCASSSLPGQGHQPQHFGDGTRLSIL.

V usage is TRBV12-5 and J usage is TRBJ2-7; TRBD2 is a possible D gene (6 bases). The V and J ends lost 7 bases and 2 bases respectively, with 15 bases between them. This CDR3 is 14 amino acids long. From germline, CDR1 is LGHNT and CDR2 FRNRAP. The CDR3 loop reads CASATGVGAYEQYF. Written as DNA, the CDR3 is TGTGCTAGTGCGACGGGGGTGGGAGCCTACGAGCAGTACTTC. Filled out from reference TRBV12-5 and TRBJ2-7, the complete variable domain reads DARVTQTPRHKVTEMGQEVTMRCQPILGHNTVFWYRQTMMQGLELLAYFRNRAPLDDSGMPKDRFSAEMPDATLATLKIQPSEPRDSAVYFCASATGVGAYEQYFGPGTRLTVT.

This clone was seen a few times. The chain carries TRBV7-2 and TRBJ1-2; D is uncertain. V lost 4 bases and J lost 9, with 18 bases in between. In germline, CDR1 is SGHTA, CDR2 FQGNSA. This CDR3 is 14 amino acids long. CDR3 DNA: TGTGCCAGCAGCTCAGGCACCTCGTCTCGGAGCTACACCTTC. It yields the protein CASSSGTSSRSYTF.

The J gene is TRBJ1-5, the V gene TRBV19, with a weak D call TRBD1 (6 bases). The CDR3 has 18 residues. CDR1 is LNHDA and CDR2 is SQIVND in the germline V gene (reference sequence). V lost 6 bases and J lost 3, with 24 bases in between. In DNA, the CDR3 is TGTGCCAGTAGATCCACCGGACCTCAGGGGTCCTTCAATCAGCCCCAGCATTTT. Protein sequence: CASRSTGPQGSFNQPQHF.

V and J are TRBV6-2 or TRBV6-3 and TRBJ2-6, with D possibly being TRBD2 (5 bases). This CDR3 has 16 amino acids. Per germline, CDR1 MNHEY and CDR2 SVGEGT. V lost 6 bases, J lost 4 bases, and 16 bases lay in between. This CDR3 reads CASSKAGRGGANVLTF. The CDR3 DNA reads TGTGCCAGCAGCAAAGCCGGCCGAGGGGGGGCCAACGTCCTGACTTTC.

The chain recombines TRBV19 with TRBJ2-2; D ambiguous. The germline gives CDR1 LNHDA, CDR2 SQIVND (reference sequence). CDR3 length: 14 residues. V lost 3 bases to trimming and J lost 0 bases, with 5 bases between them. CDR3 nucleotide sequence: TGTGCCAGTAGTATTGCGTCGAACACCGGGGAGCTGTTTTTT. Its translation: CASSIASNTGELFF.

The V and J genes are TRBV2 and TRBJ2-6, with a possible D match to TRBD2 (6 bases). This CDR3 has 16 residues. In germline, CDR1 is SNHLY, CDR2 FYNNEI. Between the trimmed V and J ends, which lost 7 bases and 0 bases, there was a span of 13 bases. CDR3 residues: CASTKSGVSGANVLTF. CDR3 coding DNA: TGTGCCAGCACCAAATCGGGAGTCTCTGGGGCCAACGTCCTGACTTTC.

V gene TRBV6-5 combines with J gene TRBJ2-3; TRBD1 aligns across 8 bases. The CDR3 has 13 residues. V was pared by 6 bases and J by 4 bases, with 3 bases of the junction left unmatched. From germline, CDR1 is MNHEY and CDR2 SVGAGI. CDR3 coding DNA: TGTGCCAGCAGACGACAGGGGTCAGATACGCAGTATTTT. This gives the protein CASRRQGSDTQYF.

The genes are TRBV3-1 (or the pseudogene TRBV3-2) and TRBJ2-2; D not resolved. This CDR3 comprises 14 residues. Germline lookup yields CDR1 LGHDT and CDR2 YNNKEL (reference sequence). The V and J ends lost 1 base and 4 bases respectively, with 7 bases between them. CDR3 nucleotide sequence: TGTGCCAGCAGCCAAGGTACAGCCACCGGGGAGCTGTTTTTT. This codes for CASSQGTATGELFF.

This clone was seen a single time. V is TRBV5-5 and J is TRBJ2-7, with 12 bases lining up with TRBD2. Germline V gene data show CDR1 as SGHKS and CDR2 as YYEKEE (reference sequence). V lost 4 bases, J lost 4 bases, and 6 bases stayed unmatched. This CDR3 contains 15 residues. CDR3 amino acids: CASSPASGGAYEQYV. CDR3 nucleotides: TGTGCCAGCAGCCCCGCTAGCGGGGGGGCTTACGAGCAGTACGTC.